This is a list of T cell receptor beta chains from one sample in a study of T cell responses to AZD1222 COVID-19 vaccine. Only in-frame clones appear in the TCRdb table, and some are missing; sequencing was by immunoSEQ multiplex PCR. The table includes 140,000 to 150,000 clones, roughly 92% detected once. Sequencing used peripheral blood, obtained on day 0 of AZD1222 vaccination. The receptors here all came from an adult in good health. The CDR3 runs from the conserved cysteine through the conserved F or W. The D gene is left open where the match is weak. Where a row states a size, it is once, few, many or the class of an expanded clone; other rows omit it.

TRBV6-2/TRBV6-3	TRBD2	TRBJ2-7	NA	TGTGCCAGCAGTTACGGGGCGGGAGGTCTCTACGAGCAGTACTTC	CASSYGAGGLYEQYF
TRBV28	NA	TRBJ1-3	NA	TGTGCCAGCAGTTTACCAGGGGCTGGAAACACCATATATTTT	CASSLPGAGNTIYF
TRBV28	NA	TRBJ1-6	NA	TGTGCCAGCACCTCCTGGACAGCCCCCTTAAATAATTCACCCCTCCACTTT	CASTSWTAPLNNSPLHF
TRBV6-1	NA	TRBJ1-2	NA	TGTGCCAGCAGTGAAGAGGGTGAAGTTGGCAGCATCTATGGCTACACCTTC	CASSEEGEVGSIYGYTF
TRBV28	NA	TRBJ2-6	NA	TGTGCCAGCAGGGATCTCAGCGCTGGGGCCAACGTCCTGACTTTC	CASRDLSAGANVLTF
TRBV13	TRBD1	TRBJ1-2	NA	TGTGCCAGCAGCAACAGGGGTCGCGACTACACCTTC	CASSNRGRDYTF
TRBV11-2	TRBD1	TRBJ2-2	NA	TGTGCCAGCAGCTATTCACCGACAGGGGGCCGAGCGGGGGAGCTGTTTTTT	CASSYSPTGGRAGELFF
TRBV7-2	TRBD1	TRBJ1-1	NA	TGTGCCAGCAGCCTAAGGGCAGGGGGGACTGAAGCTTTCTTT	CASSLRAGGTEAFF
TRBV2	TRBD2	TRBJ2-7	NA	TGTGCCAGCAGTTCCCGGGGGGGGATTTACGAGCAGTACTTC	CASSSRGGIYEQYF
TRBV4-1	NA	TRBJ2-1	once	TGCGCCAGCAGCCAAGGGCTAGTCGAACCCGAGCAGTTCTTC	CASSQGLVEPEQFF
TRBV25-1	NA	TRBJ1-2	NA	TGTGCCAGCAGTGAACGGGGAGTTGGAGGCTACACCTTC	CASSERGVGGYTF
TRBV5-6	NA	TRBJ2-3	NA	TGTGCCAGCAGCTTGTTTGTCGGGGACCGACGTATGCCAGATACGCAGTATTTT	CASSLFVGDRRMPDTQYF
TRBV5-1	NA	TRBJ2-3	NA	TGCGCCAGCAGCTCCCTTCAAGTAGATACGCAGTATTTT	CASSSLQVDTQYF
TRBV19	NA	TRBJ1-5	NA	TGTGCCAGTAGTCCCCAGTGGAGTCCGAATCAGCCCCAGCATTTT	CASSPQWSPNQPQHF
TRBV20-1	NA	TRBJ2-2	NA	TGCAGTGCTAGTACAGGCGATAAACCCCGGGAGCTGTTTTTT	CSASTGDKPRELFF
TRBV19	TRBD2	TRBJ2-7	NA	TGTGCCAGTAGTCACACTAGCGGGAGCCTCTACGAGCAGTACTTC	CASSHTSGSLYEQYF
TRBV11-2	NA	TRBJ1-1	NA	TGTGCCAGCAGCCTACGACGGGCCCCGAACACTGAAGCTTTCTTT	CASSLRRAPNTEAFF
TRBV5-4	NA	TRBJ1-2	NA	TGTGCCAGCAGCTTTTCCCAGGGTAACTATGGCTACACCTTC	CASSFSQGNYGYTF
TRBV19	NA	TRBJ1-5	once	TGTGCCAGTTTTAGGCAGTCCAATAATCAGCCCCAGCATTTT	CASFRQSNNQPQHF
TRBV12-3/TRBV12-4	NA	TRBJ1-1	NA	TGTGCCAGCAGGGCAGGGCTTACTGAAGCTTTCTTT	CASRAGLTEAFF
TRBV7-9	NA	TRBJ2-1	NA	TGTGCCAGCAGACCGTCGGGGGATGAGCAGTTCTTC	CASRPSGDEQFF
TRBV28	NA	TRBJ2-7	NA	TGTGCCAGCAGTTTAGGGCACAGGGGGGGCTACGAGCAGTACTTC	CASSLGHRGGYEQYF
TRBV9	NA	TRBJ1-4	NA	TGTGCCAGCAGCGTAGACGGGGGTATTAATGAAAAACTGTTTTTT	CASSVDGGINEKLFF
TRBV7-9	NA	TRBJ2-2	NA	TGTGCCAGCAGCCTCCACTCGTTGGGCGGGGAGCTGTTTTTT	CASSLHSLGGELFF
TRBV5-1	TRBD1	TRBJ2-7	NA	TGCGCCAGCAGCTTGGAGGGACAGAAAGCCTACGAGCAGTACTTC	CASSLEGQKAYEQYF
TRBV6-5	NA	TRBJ1-4	NA	TGTGCCAGACAGGGAAGAAATGAAAAACTGTTTTTT	CARQGRNEKLFF